This T cell receptor beta chain appears in the sequencing data of a study of vaccination and CD4 T cells after COVID-19. Background on the study: Nasal swab PCR identified SARS-CoV-2 in the convalescent patients, of whom eight to ten were mild and one severe. Study-wide results and caveats: Counts of SARS-CoV-2-reactive clonotypes had a median that went from roughly 22 to 38, a nonsignificant change.

The treatment was: approximately nine-day PBMC culture with coronavirus spike peptide pools or control peptides (ViraFEST assay). Before TCRs were sequenced, ViraFEST expanded antigen-specific T cells with peptide pools. The Oncomine TCR Beta short-read assay sequenced DNA from cultured CD4+ T cells. Using its own MiXCR run on the PCR reads, TCRdb lists one record per CDR3 protein. The sample has roughly 4,000 distinct CDR3 sequences; about 45% are singletons. This clonotype is a singleton in its sample. The antigen remains undetermined. The clonotype was recovered from a human donor who had recovered from COVID-19. The sequencing input was CD4+ T cells from blood, cultured in vitro.

CDR3 sequence reads: CASSTSGTGEQYF. The CDR3 DNA reads TGTGCCAGCAGCACTAGCGGGACGGGCGAGCAGTACTTC. The chain employs TRBV7-3 and TRBJ2-7; 10 positions agree with TRBD2. V lost 5 bases and J lost 6; bases outside the gene matches: 4. In germline, CDR1 is SGHTA, CDR2 FQGTGA. The CDR3 is 13 amino acids.